One sample yielded the 30 T cell receptor beta chains listed below, sequenced in a study of blood T cells in healthy people across ages. A second PCR of about 7 to 11 cycles used a sample-barcoded 5' primer and a J-beta primer mix. TCRdb passed the 5' RACE reads through MiXCR, listing each CDR3 protein once. The data hold approximately 670,000 distinct CDR3 sequences, with around 43% observed a single time. Sequenced sample: blood. Receptors originate from a man older than 75 in good health.

The chain has TRBV5-1 and TRBJ2-7; the match to TRBD1 covers 7 bases. The germline V gene has CDR1 SGHRS and CDR2 YFSETQ. CDR3 length equals 16 residues. With V trimmed by 1 base and J by 4 bases, 11 bases remained unmatched. The CDR3 coding sequence is TGCGCCAGCAGCTTGACCGGGACAGCAGGGGGTTACGAGCAGTACTTC. This encodes CASSLTGTAGGYEQYF.

Of note for this clonotype: Mismatch with germline at one junction end may stem from a read error. The gene calls are TRBV7-9 and TRBJ2-3, with a possible D match to TRBD1 (8 bases). The germline V gene encodes CDR1 SEHNR and CDR2 FQNEAQ (reference sequence). This CDR3 has 15 amino acids. CDR3 DNA: TGTGACAGCAGTCAGCGGGACAGGAGCACAGATACGCAGTATTTT. This translates into CDSSQRDRSTDTQYF.

The table lists this clonotype with a few counts. J is TRBJ1-2 and V is TRBV24-1; 7 positions agree with TRBD1. V shed 3 bases, J shed 5 bases, and the junction held 5 bases outside the gene matches. CDR1 and CDR2 from the germline V gene are KGHDR and SFDVKD. The CDR3 sequence is 14 residues long. The CDR3 protein is CATSDPGQMYGYTF. In DNA, the CDR3 is TGTGCCACCAGTGATCCGGGACAGATGTATGGCTACACCTTC.

This clonotype was recorded a few times. The chain uses TRBV6-5 and TRBJ1-2; 9 bases are shared with TRBD1. CDR3 length equals 13 residues. Germline loops: CDR1 MNHEY, CDR2 SVGAGI. The trim removed 6 bases at V and 7 bases at J, leaving 6 bases unmatched. The CDR3 is CASSSGTGIGYTF. DNA for the CDR3: TGTGCCAGCAGCTCCGGGACAGGGATTGGCTACACCTTC.

This chain links TRBV7-9 with TRBJ2-5; D unresolved. The CDR3 has 14 amino acids. With 2 bases removed from V and 2 bases from J, the gap between germline ends came to 9 bases. CDR1 is SEHNR and CDR2 is FQNEAQ in the germline V gene (reference sequence). In DNA form, the CDR3 reads TGTGCCAGCAGCTTATTTCAGATACAAGAGACCCAGTACTTC. Translating gives CASSLFQIQETQYF.

The J gene is TRBJ2-5, the V gene TRBV2; 10 bases line up with TRBD1. The end of the DNA is better explained by TRBJ2-7, so the J call may be wrong. Germline V CDR1 and CDR2: SNHLY, FYNNEI. The length of the CDR3 is 15 residues. The CDR3 here is CASKGQGSPSYEQYF. CDR3 DNA: TGTGCCAGTAAGGGACAGGGGTCACCCTCCTACGAGCAGTACTTC.

This clonotype appeared once. The CDR3 region has the DNA TGTGCCAGCAGTGTGTCTCGAGCGGGATCGGTTGAGCAGTACTTC. It translates to CASSVSRAGSVEQYF. This chain links TRBV6-1 with TRBJ2-5; 7 bases agree with TRBD2. V lost 4 bases to trimming and J lost 11 bases; unmatched junction nucleotides: 16. The CDR3 loop spans 15 amino acids. Germline-derived CDR1 and CDR2 are MNHNS and SASEGT.

In this sample, this clonotype turned up a few times. J is TRBJ2-7 and V is TRBV20-1, with 10 positions matching TRBD2. The CDR3 totals 17 residues. The V segment lost 7 bases and the J segment 2 bases; nucleotides outside the gene matches: 17. Germline assignment: CDR1 DFQATT and CDR2 SNEGSKA (reference sequence). The CDR3 spells CSVYAGTSVGSPYEQYF. CDR3 nucleotides: TGCAGTGTTTACGCCGGGACTAGCGTCGGGTCCCCCTACGAGCAGTACTTC.

This clonotype was counted only a few times. This rearrangement joins TRBV20-1 to TRBJ2-3; possible D gene TRBD2, 6 bases. The CDR3 contains 14 residues. Germline values: CDR1 DFQATT, CDR2 SNEGSKA (reference sequence). The V gene lost 7 bases and the J gene lost 0 bases, with 14 bases spanning the gap. DNA for the CDR3: TGCAGTGTGGTCGCTGGGACTAGCACAGATACGCAGTATTTT. Amino acid sequence: CSVVAGTSTDTQYF.

V is TRBV3-1 and J is TRBJ1-1, with D unresolved. CDR1 is LGHDT, CDR2 YNNKEL, per germline (reference sequence). There are 16 residues in the CDR3. Deletions cut 0 bases from V and 5 bases from J, with 16 bases between. The CDR3 DNA reads TGTGCCAGCAGCCAAGAAACACGCGGGAGGAGGACTGAAGCTTTCTTT. Encoded protein: CASSQETRGRRTEAFF. The full variable domain, with the rest looked up from reference TRBV3-1 and TRBJ1-1, is DTAVSQTPKYLVTQMGNDKSIKCEQNLGHDTMYWYKQDSKKFLKIMFSYNNKELIINETVPNRFSPKSPDKAHLNLHINSLELGDSAVYFCASSQETRGRRTEAFFGQGTRLTVV.

This clonotype has just a few counts. V and J are TRBV29-1 and TRBJ1-2; D is unresolved. The CDR3 length is 14 residues. The V gene lost 1 base and the J gene lost 1 base, with 10 bases spanning the gap. Germline lookup yields CDR1 SQVTM and CDR2 ANQGSEA. CDR3 DNA: TGCAGCGTTGAAGGGTTGGTTAGTAACTATGGCTACACCTTC. Encoded protein: CSVEGLVSNYGYTF.

This rearrangement joins TRBV21-1 to TRBJ2-4; the D call of TRBD1 is as the table states it, not checked on the DNA. TRBV21-1 is a pseudogene. The CDR3 is made up of 23 amino acids. CDR3 amino acids: CASSKLNRMGAEVKGKAKNIQYF. The CDR3 bases are TGTGCCAGCAGCAAGCTTAACCGGATGGGGGCCGAAGTAAAGGGAAAAGCCAAAAACATTCAGTACTTC.

This clonotype was detected a few times. The V gene is TRBV20-1, the J gene TRBJ2-3; 7 bases map to TRBD2. Unmatched junction bases numbered 6, after V lost 4 bases and J lost 2 bases. The CDR3 extends over 14 amino acids. Germline V CDR1 and CDR2: DFQATT, SNEGSKA (reference sequence). Written as DNA, the CDR3 is TGCAGTGCTACCGCTAGCGGAGTCACAGATACGCAGTATTTT. This codes for CSATASGVTDTQYF.

The CDR3 DNA is TGTGCCAGCAGACCTAGCGGGAGGGGTGATACGCAGTATTTT. Its translation: CASRPSGRGDTQYF. V usage is TRBV9 and J usage is TRBJ2-3; 12 bases are shared with TRBD2. The germline V gene has CDR1 SGDLS and CDR2 YYNGEE. Trimming took 5 bases from V and 6 from J; bases not matched to a gene: 4. The CDR3 is 14 residues long.

The chain combines TRBV11-2 with TRBJ2-1; 9 positions agree with TRBD2. The CDR3 spans 15 residues. Germline V gene data show CDR1 as SGHAT and CDR2 as FQNNGV. With V trimmed by 0 bases and J by 7 bases, 4 bases remained unmatched. CDR3 coding DNA: TGTGCCAGCAGCTTAGAGCGGGGGGGCCTGAATGAGCAGTTCTTC. Protein sequence: CASSLERGGLNEQFF.

A few counts support this clonotype. The chain carries TRBV7-9 and TRBJ2-5; D ambiguous. CDR3 length equals 17 residues. V shed 4 bases and J shed 0 bases, with 18 bases lying between them. Per germline, CDR1 SEHNR and CDR2 FQNEAQ (reference sequence). CDR3 in DNA: TGTGCCAGCAGCTCCCGAGAAAGCCGGGCCAACCAAGAGACCCAGTACTTC. This codes for CASSSRESRANQETQYF.

The chain recombines TRBV13 with TRBJ2-5; the D call may be TRBD1 or TRBD2 (5 bases each). Trimming removed 4 bases from V and 4 bases from J, with 22 bases in between. This CDR3 contains 17 residues. Looked up from germline, CDR1 is PRHDT and CDR2 is FYEKMQ (reference sequence). In DNA form, the CDR3 reads TGTGCCAGCAGCTACGGGGACCCAGGGAGAGAATTAGAGACCCAGTACTTC. Amino acids: CASSYGDPGRELETQYF. Full variable domain (missing parts from reference TRBV13 and TRBJ2-5): AAGVIQSPRHLIKEKRETATLKCYPIPRHDTVYWYQQGPGQDPQFLISFYEKMQSDKGSIPDRFSAQQFSDYHSELNMSSLELGDSALYFCASSYGDPGRELETQYFGPGTRLLVL.

The V gene is TRBV6-1, the J gene TRBJ2-1; 7 bases fit TRBD1. The J call is in doubt because the DNA end fits TRBJ2-7 better. This CDR3 is 12 amino acids long. Germline V gives CDR1 MNHNS, CDR2 SASEGT. The CDR3 bases are TGTGCCAGCAGAGGACAGGTCAATGAGCAGTACTTC. Amino acid sequence: CASRGQVNEQYF.

The sample holds a few counts of this clonotype. The rearrangement joins TRBV29-1 to TRBJ2-7; D is undetermined. The V gene's germline CDR1 is SQVTM and CDR2 ANQGSEA. The CDR3 extends over 16 amino acids. Trimming left V 1 base short and J 0 bases short, with 16 bases between. CDR3: CSVEAAMGRSSYEQYF. CDR3 DNA sequence: TGCAGCGTTGAAGCAGCCATGGGCCGAAGCTCCTACGAGCAGTACTTC.

This clonotype came up a few times. The V gene is TRBV6-1, the J gene TRBJ1-5; a possible D gene is TRBD1 (6 bases). Trimming took 1 base from V and 5 from J, leaving 9 bases between them. This CDR3 is 14 amino acids long. Looked up from germline, CDR1 is MNHNS and CDR2 is SASEGT. The CDR3 nucleotides are TGTGCCAGCAGTGAAGTAAGGGGGTATCAGCCCCAGCATTTT. This translates into CASSEVRGYQPQHF.

CDR3: CASSLGPTGRVADTQYF. The CDR3 nucleotides are TGTGCCAGCAGCTTAGGCCCGACAGGGAGAGTTGCAGATACGCAGTATTTT. V and J are TRBV11-2 and TRBJ2-3; 7 positions match TRBD1. Germline V lookup: CDR1 SGHAT, CDR2 FQNNGV. Germline trimming cut 1 base from V and 4 bases from J; bases unmatched to any gene: 11. This CDR3 has 17 amino acids.

This clonotype has a handful of counts. The chain uses TRBV6-2 or TRBV6-3 and TRBJ2-1, with 7 bases that match TRBD2. CDR1 is MNHEY, CDR2 SVGEGT, per germline. CDR3 length equals 15 residues. V was clipped by 0 bases and J by 2 bases; unmatched bases: 1. CDR3 in amino acids: CASSYSGGAYNEQFF. The DNA for the CDR3 is TGTGCCAGCAGTTACTCGGGGGGGGCCTACAATGAGCAGTTCTTC.

The sample holds a few counts of this clonotype. The gene calls are TRBV28 and TRBJ2-6; maybe TRBD2 (5 bases). The V end was cut by 6 bases, the J end by 0 bases, with 9 bases between. Germline V lookup: CDR1 MDHEN, CDR2 SYDVKM. CDR3 size: 15 residues. The CDR3 spells CASRQTSSGANVLTF. The CDR3 DNA reads as TGTGCCAGCAGACAAACTAGCTCTGGGGCCAACGTCCTGACTTTC.

In this sample, this clonotype turned up many times. V gene TRBV20-1 combines with J gene TRBJ2-1, with TRBD2 matching 8 bases. The junction had 14 bases not matched to a gene; V was cut back by 3 bases and J by 7 bases. Germline CDR1 is DFQATT and CDR2 is SNEGSKA (reference sequence). The CDR3 runs to 16 residues. CDR3 bases: TGCAGTGCTAGTAGCCCCAGGGCTAGCGGGTTGAATGAGCAGTTCTTC. Amino acid sequence: CSASSPRASGLNEQFF.

Concerning this clonotype itself: A read error may account for a junction end that differs from germline. The chain carries TRBV10-3 and TRBJ2-7; 9 positions match TRBD2. Germline V gene data show CDR1 as ENHRY and CDR2 as SYGVKD. This CDR3 region has 13 residues. CDR3 nucleotides: TGTGCCAGCGGGGGGGACTCCACCTACGAGCGGTACTTC. It codes for CASGGDSTYERYF.

The V call is TRBV20-1, the J call TRBJ2-4; a weak D match, TRBD2 (5 bases). Germline-derived CDR1 and CDR2 are DFQATT and SNEGSKA (reference sequence). V was cut by 7 bases and J by 6 bases, with 28 bases left in between. The CDR3 is 17 amino acids. The CDR3 is CSVTPNGPITSGNIQYF. The CDR3 bases are TGCAGTGTCACACCTAATGGACCGATAACCAGCGGAAACATTCAGTACTTC.

The J gene is TRBJ1-5, the V gene TRBV20-1; perhaps TRBD1 as D (6 bases). Germline V gene data show CDR1 as DFQATT and CDR2 as SNEGSKA (reference sequence). V lost 6 bases, J lost 2 bases, and 26 bases lay in between. The CDR3 totals 18 residues. CDR3 nucleotide sequence: TGCAGTGCCAGAAGCGAGGGGGGACCGCTTTCAGGCAATCAGCCCCAGCATTTT. Protein product: CSARSEGGPLSGNQPQHF.

The chain combines TRBV7-9 with TRBJ2-7, with unresolved D. Per the germline V gene, CDR1 is SEHNR and CDR2 is FQNEAQ (reference sequence). Trimming left V 2 bases short and J 3 bases short, with 5 bases between. The CDR3 runs to 12 residues. CDR3 bases: TGTGCCAGCAGCTTACAGCACTACGAGCAGTACTTC. It is translated as CASSLQHYEQYF.

This rearrangement joins TRBV6-4 to TRBJ2-7, with TRBD2 matching over 11 bases. The ends lost 3 bases at V and 7 bases at J; junction bases unmatched: 5. From germline, CDR1 is MRHNA and CDR2 SNTAGT. This CDR3 has 14 residues. The CDR3 sequence is CASSELAGANEQYF. CDR3 nucleotide sequence: TGTGCCAGCAGTGAACTAGCGGGGGCCAATGAGCAGTACTTC.

The rearrangement links TRBV6-2 or TRBV6-3 to TRBJ2-1; 8 bases line up with TRBD2. The germline V gene encodes CDR1 MNHEY and CDR2 SVGEGT. The CDR3 covers 17 residues. V was pared by 0 bases and J by 0 bases, with 4 bases of the junction left unmatched. The CDR3 here is CASSYSQRGSSYNEQFF. Written as DNA, the CDR3 is TGTGCCAGCAGTTACTCTCAGCGGGGGAGCTCCTACAATGAGCAGTTCTTC.